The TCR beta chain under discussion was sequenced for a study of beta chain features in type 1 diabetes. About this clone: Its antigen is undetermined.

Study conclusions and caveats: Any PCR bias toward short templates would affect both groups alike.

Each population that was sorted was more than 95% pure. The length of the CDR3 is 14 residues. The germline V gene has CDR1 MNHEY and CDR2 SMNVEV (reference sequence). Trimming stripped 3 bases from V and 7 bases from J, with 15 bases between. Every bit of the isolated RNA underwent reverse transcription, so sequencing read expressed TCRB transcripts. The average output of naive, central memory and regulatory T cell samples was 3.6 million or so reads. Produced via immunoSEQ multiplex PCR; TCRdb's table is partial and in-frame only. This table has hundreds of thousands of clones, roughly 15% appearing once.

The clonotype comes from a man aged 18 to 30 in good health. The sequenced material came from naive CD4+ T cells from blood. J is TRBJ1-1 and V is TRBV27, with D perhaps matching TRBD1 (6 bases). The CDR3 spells CASSFGQTRGEAFF. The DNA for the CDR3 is TGTGCCAGCAGTTTCGGACAGACACGGGGTGAAGCTTTCTTT.